The 23 T cell receptor beta chains listed next were all sequenced from one sample in a study of T-cell memory formation after mild COVID-19 (dated by TCRdb to the early 2020s). The receptor library was made with 5' RACE. These reads were obtained on an Illumina NovaSeq 6000. The raw public data were reprocessed by TCRdb itself: fastp quality trimming at Q25, MiXCR clonotype calling, in-frame beta chains only. Rows are unified per CDR3 protein, each entry keeping the most common DNA and genes. In this sample the table shows 300,000 to 400,000 distinct CDR3 sequences, approximately 15% of which occur a single time. Of the sample, approximately 20% is held by the ten largest clones. The sequencing sample was made of PBMCs or a T cell subset sorted from them (not recorded which). The receptors here all came from a man younger than 35 who had mild COVID-19 (a few samples of this study predate the infection). The sample titles of this study are shuffled in the database, so cell type and time point are left out; the donor was told from shared clones.

This clonotype was seen only a few times. The V call is TRBV4-3, the J call TRBJ2-7, with a weak D call TRBD2 (5 bases). CDR1 is LGHNA, CDR2 YSLEER, per germline. This CDR3 is 15 amino acids long. Between the trimmed V and J ends, which lost 0 bases and 4 bases, there was a span of 13 bases. This chain's CDR3 is CASSQEREGVYEQYF. The CDR3 nucleotides read TGCGCCAGCAGCCAAGAGCGCGAGGGCGTTTACGAGCAGTACTTC.

This clonotype appeared a few times. The rearrangement uses TRBV25-1 and TRBJ2-2; D is undetermined. CDR3 length: 13 residues. CDR1 and CDR2 from the germline V gene are MGHDK and SYGVNS. The V end lost 4 bases, the J end lost 5 bases, and 8 bases lay between the germline ends. The CDR3 bases are TGTGCCAGCAGTGGAGTCGGGACCGGGGAGCTGTTTTTT. Translation gives CASSGVGTGELFF.

The V and J genes are TRBV20-1 and TRBJ2-7; a weak D match, TRBD2 (5 bases). This CDR3 contains 12 residues. With 3 bases removed from V and 2 bases from J, the gap between germline ends came to 8 bases. Per germline, CDR1 DFQATT and CDR2 SNEGSKA (reference sequence). CDR3 coding DNA: TGCAGTGCTAGGGTCGGGACCTACGAGCAGTACGTC. This gives the protein CSARVGTYEQYV.

The V and J genes are TRBV7-2 and TRBJ2-7, with unresolved D. The CDR3 length is 13 residues. V was pared by 5 bases and J by 5 bases, with 13 bases between. Germline V gene data show CDR1 as SGHTA and CDR2 as FQGNSA. DNA for the CDR3: TGTGCCAGCAGCCCGACCGGGTTCAACGAGCAGTACGTC. This translates into CASSPTGFNEQYV.

This clonotype was found a few times. This chain uses TRBV7-8 with TRBJ2-4; D is possibly TRBD1 (7 bases). Germline CDR1 is SGHVS and CDR2 is FQNEAQ. Trimming removed 1 base from V and 4 bases from J, with 14 bases in between. CDR3 size: 16 residues. Here the CDR3 DNA reads TGTGCCAGCAGCTTAGGGTCCAGGGGGGCTAAAAACATTCAGTACTTC. This translates into CASSLGSRGAKNIQYF.

The CDR3 coding sequence is TGCGCCAGCAGTCAATCGGGGGATCCGGCAGGCGAGCAGTACTTC. This translates into CASSQSGDPAGEQYF. The J gene is TRBJ2-7, the V gene TRBV23-1, with D perhaps matching TRBD1 or TRBD2 (5 bases each). TRBV23-1 is reported as an ORF; its role is uncertain. The V end lost 0 bases, the J end lost 6 bases, and 15 bases lay between the germline ends. This CDR3 is 15 amino acids long.

In its sample, this clonotype was seen a few times. The genes are TRBV21-1 and TRBJ2-7. TRBV21-1 is shown as a pseudogene. CDR3 length: 8 amino acids. DNA of the CDR3: TGTGCCAGCGGGGAGCAGTACTTC. Residues: CASGEQYF.

The chain couples TRBV2 to TRBJ1-2; the D gene is possibly TRBD1 (5 bases). Trimming cost V 3 bases and J 5 bases, with 10 bases left between them. The germline CDR1 and CDR2 sequences are SNHLY and FYNNEI. The CDR3 is 13 residues long. The CDR3 is CASSDGGTYGYTF. Here the CDR3 DNA reads TGTGCCAGCAGTGACGGGGGGACTTATGGCTACACCTTC.

V and J are TRBV5-1 and TRBJ2-1; 16 positions match TRBD2. Trimming removed 9 bases from V and 9 bases from J; junction bases left unmatched: 9. Germline CDR1 is SGHRS and CDR2 is YFSETQ. The CDR3 runs to 15 residues. In nucleotides, the CDR3 is TGCGCCACCCAGGGACTAGCGGGGGGGACGATTGAGCAGTTCTTC. Residues: CATQGLAGGTIEQFF.

This chain links TRBV19 with TRBJ1-5; 8 nucleotides match TRBD1. Trimming cost V 5 bases and J 3 bases; bases outside gene matches: 6. In germline, CDR1 is LNHDA, CDR2 SQIVND (reference sequence). This CDR3 spans 15 amino acids. The CDR3: CASSGDRPLNQPQHF. The CDR3 DNA is TGTGCCAGTAGTGGGGACAGGCCCCTCAATCAGCCCCAGCATTTT.

The chain couples TRBV10-3 to TRBJ2-7; either TRBD1 or TRBD2 may fit D (5 bases each). This CDR3 spans 13 amino acids. Germline V gives CDR1 ENHRY, CDR2 SYGVKD. The ends were cut back, 2 bases at V and 3 bases at J, with 8 bases in the middle. CDR3 loop: CAISEGDGYEQYF. CDR3 in DNA: TGTGCCATCAGTGAGGGGGACGGCTACGAGCAGTACTTC.

Ten or more counts support this clonotype. This chain connects TRBV6-6 to TRBJ2-7, with D possibly matching TRBD2 (5 bases). The ends were cut back, 2 bases at V and 6 bases at J, with 8 bases in the middle. Germline V gene lookup returns CDR1 MNHNY and CDR2 SVGAGI (reference sequence). CDR3 size: 12 residues. In DNA form, the CDR3 reads TGTGCCAGCAGTTACGTTGGAGGCGAGCAGTACTTC. It encodes CASSYVGGEQYF.

This sequence joins TRBV4-1 and TRBJ1-1; D not resolved. This CDR3 region has 13 residues. V was clipped by 0 bases and J by 8 bases, with 10 bases between them. Germline V gene sequence: CDR1 MGHRA, CDR2 YSYEKL. CDR3 bases: TGCGCCAGCAGCCAAGATGGAGCGCAGGAAGCTTTCTTT. It is translated as CASSQDGAQEAFF.

The V and J genes are TRBV15 and TRBJ2-3; a possible D gene is TRBD2 (5 bases). The CDR3 loop spans 13 amino acids. Germline V gene lookup returns CDR1 LNHNV and CDR2 YYDKDF (reference sequence). Trimming removed 7 bases from V and 5 bases from J, with 13 bases in between. As DNA, the CDR3 is TGTGCCACCAACGGGGAGAGGATAGATACGCAGTATTTT. It translates to CATNGERIDTQYF.

This sequence joins TRBV27 and TRBJ1-2; 10 bases line up with TRBD1. Germline V CDR1 and CDR2: MNHEY, SMNVEV (reference sequence). The CDR3 has 14 residues. Unmatched junction bases numbered 9, after V lost 6 bases and J lost 8 bases. The CDR3 reads CASRTGGTYGGYTF. The CDR3 DNA is TGTGCCAGCAGGACAGGGGGCACCTACGGAGGCTACACCTTC.

V usage is TRBV5-1 and J usage is TRBJ2-7; D gene ambiguous. V lost 0 bases to trimming and J lost 5 bases, with 15 bases between them. The CDR3 is made up of 15 amino acids. From germline, CDR1 is SGHRS and CDR2 YFSETQ. CDR3 sequence reads: CASSLESLSTHEQYF. The CDR3 nucleotides read TGCGCCAGCAGCTTGGAAAGTCTTTCCACCCACGAGCAGTACTTC.

This chain connects TRBV7-9 to TRBJ2-5; the D is unclear. CDR1 and CDR2 (germline): SEHNR, FQNEAQ (reference sequence). The length of the CDR3 is 15 residues. Trimming took 4 bases from V and 2 from J, leaving 14 bases between them. DNA for the CDR3: TGTGCCAGCAGCTCCCCGGCTAGAGAACAAGAGACCCAGTACTTC. Its protein product is CASSSPAREQETQYF.

This clonotype was seen more than once but under ten times. V gene TRBV19 combines with J gene TRBJ2-5; no clear D. V lost 7 bases and J 5 bases, leaving 14 bases between the germline ends. The CDR3 has 13 amino acids. Looked up from germline, CDR1 is LNHDA and CDR2 is SQIVND (reference sequence). DNA of the CDR3: TGTGCCAGTACTCAGCACGTTCGGGAGACCCAGTACTTC. Encoded protein: CASTQHVRETQYF.

On this clonotype: The junction departs from germline at one end; a sequencing error may be responsible. The rearrangement uses TRBV20-1 and TRBJ1-2; 10 nucleotides agree with TRBD1. From germline, CDR1 is DFQATT and CDR2 SNEGSKA (reference sequence). The CDR3 has 11 amino acids. The CDR3 reads CSAAGQGKGDF. The CDR3 DNA reads as TGCAGTGCGGCGGGACAGGGGAAGGGGGACTTC.

The chain links TRBV29-1 to TRBJ2-5; TRBD1 agrees at 9 bases. The CDR3 is made up of 17 amino acids. After removal of 2 bases from V and 0 bases from J, the junction contained 10 bases not matched to a gene. Per the germline V gene, CDR1 is SQVTM and CDR2 is ANQGSEA. CDR3 in amino acids: CSVEWAQGQGHQETQYF. CDR3 coding DNA: TGCAGCGTTGAATGGGCCCAGGGACAGGGACACCAAGAGACCCAGTACTTC.

By share of the sample, this clonotype is medium-sized. This chain joins TRBV7-2 and TRBJ1-1; 7 nucleotides agree with TRBD1. Germline lookup yields CDR1 SGHTA and CDR2 FQGNSA. Trimming removed 4 bases from V and 4 bases from J; junction bases left unmatched: 3. The CDR3 consists of 13 residues. CDR3 region: CASSYRQGTEAFF. In nucleotides, the CDR3 is TGTGCCAGCAGCTACCGACAGGGCACTGAAGCTTTCTTT.

This clonotype was counted between two and nine times. This chain joins TRBV6-6 and TRBJ1-2; perhaps TRBD1 as D (6 bases). The CDR3 is 16 amino acids. Germline V gives CDR1 MNHNY, CDR2 SVGAGI (reference sequence). V lost 6 bases to trimming and J lost 0 bases, with 17 bases between them. This CDR3 reads CASSSTSRQANYGYTF. The DNA of the CDR3 is TGTGCCAGCAGCTCTACCTCCAGACAGGCTAACTATGGCTACACCTTC.

The chain uses TRBV6-2 or TRBV6-3 and TRBJ1-5; D call uncertain. The CDR3 has 15 residues. Germline V gene data show CDR1 as MNHEY and CDR2 as SVGEGT. The germline V and J ends were trimmed by 7 bases and 0 bases, with 13 bases remaining between them. The CDR3: CASKSRDNSNQPQHF. CDR3 bases: TGTGCCAGCAAGTCAAGAGACAATAGCAATCAGCCCCAGCATTTT.